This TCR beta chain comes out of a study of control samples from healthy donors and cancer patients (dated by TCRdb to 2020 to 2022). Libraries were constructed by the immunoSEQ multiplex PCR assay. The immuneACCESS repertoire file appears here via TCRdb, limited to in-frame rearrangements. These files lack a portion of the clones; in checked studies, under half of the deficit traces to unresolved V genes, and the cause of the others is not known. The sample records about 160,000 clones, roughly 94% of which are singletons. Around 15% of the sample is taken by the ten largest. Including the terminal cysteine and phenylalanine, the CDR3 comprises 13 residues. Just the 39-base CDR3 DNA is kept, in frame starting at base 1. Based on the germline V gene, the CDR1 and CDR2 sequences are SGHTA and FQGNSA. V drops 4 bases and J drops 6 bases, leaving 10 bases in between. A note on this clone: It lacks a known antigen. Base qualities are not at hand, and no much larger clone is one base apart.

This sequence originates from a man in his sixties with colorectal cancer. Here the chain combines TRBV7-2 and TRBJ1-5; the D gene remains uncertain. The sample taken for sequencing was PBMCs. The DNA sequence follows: TGTGCCAGCAGCTGGGAAGTAGGTCAGCCCCAGCATTTT. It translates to CASSWEVGQPQHF.